This T cell receptor (beta chain) was retrieved from a study of shared clonotypes between healthy human individuals. Original processing notes: Junction-only immunoSEQ data arrived without quality scores, meaning filtering differed. Data came from immunoSEQ multiplex PCR; TCRdb stores just in-frame clones and leaves some out. The V and J calls and the clone size are those of that table, but D and trimming were determined from the DNA. The profile shows about 770,000 clones, roughly 72% of them singletons. Trimming left V 4 bases short and J 4 bases short, with 8 bases between. This CDR3 region has 12 residues. Germline V gives CDR1 GTSNPN, CDR2 SVGIG (reference sequence).

This chain links TRBV30 with TRBJ1-3, with no clear D. The source is a woman in her thirties in good health. The sequenced sample was memory CD4+ T cells sorted from blood. The subset: CD45RA-negative fraction. The CDR3 sequence is CAWIRSGNTIYF. The CDR3 DNA follows: TGTGCCTGGATTAGGTCAGGAAACACCATATATTTT. The full variable domain, completed using reference TRBV30 and TRBJ1-3, is SQTIHQWPATLVQPVGSPLSLECTVEGTSNPNLYWYRQAAGRGLQLLFYSVGIGQISSEVPQNLSASRPQDRQFILSSKKLLLSDSGFYLCAWIRSGNTIYFGEGSWLTVV.